Each of the 27 T cell receptor beta chains below was sequenced from the same sample in a study of T cells in Graves' hyperthyroidism and ophthalmopathy (dated by TCRdb to the late 2010s). Preparation of the library involved multiplex PCR. Sequencing took place on an Illumina HiSeq 2000. TCR beta CDR3 regions were amplified from RNA transcripts. The TCR CDR3 was subjected to a first round of RT-PCR using the HTBI primer set and the Qiagen OneStep RT-PCR kit. TCRdb trimmed public reads at Q25 via fastp, called clones via MiXCR and kept in-frame beta chains. For every CDR3 protein sequence, its rows merge into one entry that carries the most common genes and DNA. In this sample the table shows more than 300,000 distinct CDR3 sequences, about a sixth of which occur a single time. Around a third of the sample goes to the ten largest clones. Sequencing used blood. The origin of the receptors is a woman in her twenties or thirties with Graves' hyperthyroidism that later progressed to Graves' ophthalmopathy.

The J gene is TRBJ2-7, the V gene TRBV5-1; 8 nucleotides line up with TRBD1. This CDR3 is built from 16 residues. V lost 4 bases, J lost 6 bases, and 15 bases stayed unmatched. The germline CDR1 and CDR2 sequences are SGHRS and YFSETQ. CDR3 in amino acids: CASSTPRQGLLVEQYF. The CDR3 bases are TGCGCCAGCAGCACACCCCGACAGGGGCTATTAGTCGAGCAGTACTTC.

This clonotype has a single count. J is TRBJ2-7 and V is TRBV2; D uncertain. The CDR3 spans 12 residues. Trimming removed 8 bases at V and 5 bases at J, with 13 bases between. Germline CDR1 and CDR2: SNHLY and FYNNEI. CDR3 protein: CASGRRTHEQYF. Written as DNA, the CDR3 is TGTGCCAGCGGCCGTAGGACCCACGAGCAGTACTTC. Complete variable domain (other parts from reference TRBV2 and TRBJ2-7): EPEVTQTPSHQVTQMGQEVILRCVPISNHLYFYWYRQILGQKVEFLVSFYNNEISEKSEIFDDQFSVERPDGSNFTLKIRSTKLEDSAMYFCASGRRTHEQYFGPGTRLTVT.

This clonotype was counted many times. V gene TRBV18 combines with J gene TRBJ1-6, with D uncertain. The germline gives CDR1 KGHSH, CDR2 LQKENI. V lost 2 bases and J 4 bases, leaving 3 bases between the germline ends. The CDR3 is 13 amino acids. In DNA form, the CDR3 reads TGTGCCAGCTCACCAGAATATAATTCACCCCTCCACTTT. It is translated as CASSPEYNSPLHF.

This clonotype occurred many times. The V and J genes are TRBV12-3 or TRBV12-4 and TRBJ2-5, with D perhaps matching TRBD1 (5 bases). CDR3 size: 15 residues. Trimming shortened V by 1 base and J by 0 bases, and 9 bases separated the two germline ends. In nucleotides, the CDR3 is TGTGCCAGCAGTTTAGTTGAAGGGGACCAAGAGACCCAGTACTTC. It is translated as CASSLVEGDQETQYF.

In its sample, this clonotype was seen a few times. V and J are TRBV6-5 and TRBJ1-1, with D perhaps matching TRBD1 (5 bases). Germline V gene lookup returns CDR1 MNHEY and CDR2 SVGAGI. Trimming stripped 2 bases from V and 1 base from J, with 11 bases between. The CDR3 length is 15 residues. CDR3 in DNA: TGTGCCAGCAGTTACAGCCTGGGGGGGAACACTGAAGCTTTCTTT. Encoded protein: CASSYSLGGNTEAFF.

This chain joins TRBV20-1 and TRBJ2-7; TRBD1 agrees at 7 bases. The V gene's germline CDR1 is DFQATT and CDR2 SNEGSKA (reference sequence). CDR3 length: 16 amino acids. Germline trimming cut 5 bases from V and 1 base from J; bases unmatched to any gene: 14. CDR3 protein: CSALTTGTSKSYEQYF. The CDR3 DNA sequence: TGCAGTGCTCTCACGACAGGGACATCGAAATCCTACGAGCAGTACTTC.

This clonotype was observed many times. The chain uses TRBV2 and TRBJ2-7; tentatively, D is TRBD1 or TRBD2 (5 bases each). Germline CDR1 is SNHLY and CDR2 is FYNNEI. Trimming stripped 2 bases from V and 5 bases from J, with 16 bases between. This CDR3 has 15 amino acids. CDR3: CASSEQDGALDEQYF. In DNA form, the CDR3 reads TGTGCCAGCAGTGAACAGGACGGGGCCCTCGACGAGCAGTACTTC.

The chain uses TRBV20-1 and TRBJ2-2; TRBD2 agrees at 11 bases. The CDR3 spans 15 residues. The V gene end was trimmed by 5 bases and the J gene end by 4 bases; junction bases not matched to a gene: 6. CDR1 and CDR2 from the germline V gene are DFQATT and SNEGSKA (reference sequence). The CDR3 protein is CSAADSGGVTGELFF. Here the CDR3 DNA reads TGCAGTGCTGCAGATAGCGGGGGGGTCACCGGGGAGCTGTTTTTT.

This clonotype was observed a handful of times. The V call is TRBV4-1, the J call TRBJ2-4, with D unresolved. CDR1 is MGHRA and CDR2 is YSYEKL in the germline V gene. V was pared by 1 base and J by 0 bases, with 19 bases between. The CDR3 is 19 amino acids. Written as DNA, the CDR3 is TGCGCCAGCAGCCAAGGTTCACTTCGTCTACGCATAGCCAAAAACATTCAGTACTTC. Its translation is CASSQGSLRLRIAKNIQYF.

This clonotype was picked up many times. The J gene is TRBJ2-3, the V gene TRBV27; the match to TRBD2 covers 14 bases. The CDR3 has 17 amino acids. The ends lost 5 bases at V and 2 bases at J; junction bases unmatched: 6. Germline loops: CDR1 MNHEY, CDR2 SMNVEV (reference sequence). The CDR3 nucleotides are TGTGCCAGCAGTCAACGGACTAGCGGGGGGACCACAGATACGCAGTATTTT. Translated, it gives CASSQRTSGGTTDTQYF.

The V gene is TRBV5-1, the J gene TRBJ1-1, with a possible D match to TRBD1 (6 bases). Trimming removed 3 bases from V and 2 bases from J, with 17 bases in between. CDR1 and CDR2 from the germline V gene are SGHRS and YFSETQ. CDR3 size: 16 residues. The CDR3 DNA is TGCGCCAGCAGCTCCTCCCCGGGGGGGGCCAACACTGAAGCTTTCTTT. Encoded protein: CASSSSPGGANTEAFF.

This chain links TRBV7-2 with TRBJ2-7, with 9 positions matching TRBD1. Germline loops: CDR1 SGHTA, CDR2 FQGNSA. The CDR3 is 13 residues long. The V gene end was trimmed by 8 bases and the J gene end by 4 bases; junction bases not matched to a gene: 6. The CDR3 here is CASETGTGYEQYF. As DNA, the CDR3 is TGTGCCAGCGAGACCGGGACAGGGTACGAGCAGTACTTC.

This clonotype was observed many times. The chain carries TRBV5-1 and TRBJ2-1; 7 bases align to TRBD2. Germline values: CDR1 SGHRS, CDR2 YFSETQ. The CDR3 consists of 14 residues. With 4 bases clipped from V and 0 bases from J, the junction kept 1 base outside the gene matches. The CDR3 DNA sequence: TGCGCCAGCAGCCGCGGGAGCTCCTACAATGAGCAGTTCTTC. As protein: CASSRGSSYNEQFF.

The V and J genes are TRBV28 and TRBJ2-1, with 7 bases matching TRBD2. Germline-derived CDR1 and CDR2 are MDHEN and SYDVKM. The CDR3 loop spans 14 amino acids. Germline trimming cut 2 bases from V and 7 bases from J; bases unmatched to any gene: 5. CDR3 loop: CASSLAGALNEQFF. CDR3 bases: TGTGCCAGCAGTTTAGCGGGAGCTTTAAATGAGCAGTTCTTC.

This clonotype was observed many times. The chain is built from TRBV27 and TRBJ1-2; D remains unclear. Germline V gives CDR1 MNHEY, CDR2 SMNVEV (reference sequence). The V and J ends lost 6 bases and 5 bases respectively, with 19 bases between them. The CDR3 contains 15 residues. CDR3 amino acids: CASRDRTGGVYGYTF. In DNA, the CDR3 is TGTGCCAGCAGAGACCGAACCGGCGGTGTATATGGCTACACCTTC.

This sequence joins TRBV5-6 and TRBJ1-2, with D perhaps matching TRBD1 (6 bases). The CDR3 has 14 amino acids. CDR1 SGHDT and CDR2 YYEEEE come from the germline V gene. V was clipped by 5 bases and J by 4 bases, with 15 bases between them. The CDR3 sequence is CASRPGGVGYGYTF. CDR3 bases: TGTGCCAGCAGGCCGGGGGGCGTTGGCTATGGCTACACCTTC.

The J gene is TRBJ2-3, the V gene TRBV20-1; D is possibly TRBD1 (6 bases). The CDR3 covers 17 residues. V was clipped by 0 bases and J by 6 bases, with 22 bases between them. CDR1 is DFQATT, CDR2 SNEGSKA, per germline (reference sequence). CDR3 sequence reads: CSARDHNSGAASDTQYF. CDR3 in DNA: TGCAGTGCTAGAGACCACAACTCAGGGGCAGCTTCGGATACGCAGTATTTT.

The chain combines TRBV11-2 with TRBJ2-7; D is uncertain. CDR1 and CDR2 from the germline V gene are SGHAT and FQNNGV. The CDR3 totals 15 residues. The V end was cut by 2 bases, the J end by 6 bases, with 17 bases between. CDR3 in amino acids: CASSLLFLFGGEQYF. DNA for the CDR3: TGTGCCAGCAGCTTACTCTTCTTATTCGGTGGCGAGCAGTACTTC. Full variable domain (outside the CDR3, taken from reference TRBV11-2 and TRBJ2-7): EAGVAQSPRYKIIEKRQSVAFWCNPISGHATLYWYQQILGQGPKLLIQFQNNGVVDDSQLPKDRFSAERLKGVDSTLKIQPAKLEDSAVYLCASSLLFLFGGEQYFGPGTRLTVT.

This clonotype was observed a few times. The chain combines TRBV11-2 with TRBJ2-7; possibly TRBD1 for D (6 bases). This CDR3 comprises 14 residues. CDR1 and CDR2 from the germline V gene are SGHAT and FQNNGV. The germline V and J ends were trimmed by 5 bases and 0 bases, with 11 bases remaining between them. In DNA, the CDR3 is TGTGCCAGCAGCCTGGACAGCTTCTCCTACGAGCAGTACTTC. Protein product: CASSLDSFSYEQYF. The entire variable domain, with the rest obtained from reference TRBV11-2 and TRBJ2-7, is as follows: EAGVAQSPRYKIIEKRQSVAFWCNPISGHATLYWYQQILGQGPKLLIQFQNNGVVDDSQLPKDRFSAERLKGVDSTLKIQPAKLEDSAVYLCASSLDSFSYEQYFGPGTRLTVT.

This clonotype was counted at least ten times. The chain has TRBV6-1 and TRBJ1-5, with TRBD1 as a possible D gene (5 bases). Trimming shortened V by 6 bases and J by 0 bases, and 15 bases separated the two germline ends. The CDR3 has 16 residues. The germline V gene has CDR1 MNHNS and CDR2 SASEGT. In DNA, the CDR3 is TGTGCCAGCAGCGGGCGACAGCGAAATAGCAATCAGCCCCAGCATTTT. This gives the protein CASSGRQRNSNQPQHF.

The rearrangement joins TRBV15 to TRBJ1-1, with a tentative D call TRBD1 (6 bases). The V end was cut by 5 bases, the J end by 3 bases, with 13 bases between. Germline V lookup: CDR1 LNHNV, CDR2 YYDKDF (reference sequence). This CDR3 has 14 amino acids. The CDR3 region is CATSFRGRDTEAFF. CDR3 sequence (DNA): TGTGCCACCAGCTTCAGGGGTCGGGACACTGAAGCTTTCTTT. Full variable domain (missing parts from reference TRBV15 and TRBJ1-1): DAMVIQNPRYQVTQFGKPVTLSCSQTLNHNVMYWYQQKSSQAPKLLFHYYDKDFNNEADTPDNFQSRRPNTSFCFLDIRSPGLGDTAMYLCATSFRGRDTEAFFGQGTRLTVV.

The chain joins TRBV5-5 to TRBJ2-5; TRBD2 aligns across 11 bases. Germline values: CDR1 SGHKS, CDR2 YYEKEE (reference sequence). The junction had 25 bases not matched to a gene; V was cut back by 6 bases and J by 9 bases. The CDR3 extends over 19 amino acids. The CDR3 bases are TGTGCCAGCAAAGAATCTCGGACTAGCGGGTGCTCCCGGGCTTGGGCCCAGTACTTC. Translation gives CASKESRTSGCSRAWAQYF.

This clonotype was observed a few times. The J gene is TRBJ2-3, the V gene TRBV11-3; 7 bases are shared with TRBD1. CDR1 and CDR2 (germline): SGHNT, YENEEA. Germline trimming cut 2 bases from V and 6 bases from J; bases unmatched to any gene: 2. The CDR3 totals 13 residues. The DNA of the CDR3 is TGTGCCAGCAGCTTAACAGGGGCCGATACGCAGTATTTT. The encoded protein is CASSLTGADTQYF.

This clonotype was detected many times. The V gene is TRBV29-1, the J gene TRBJ2-3; 12 bases align to TRBD2. This CDR3 has 16 residues. CDR1 is SQVTM, CDR2 ANQGSEA, per germline. The V segment lost 7 bases and the J segment 2 bases; nucleotides outside the gene matches: 10. CDR3: CSASGRAPAITDTQYF. The CDR3 DNA is TGCAGCGCTAGCGGGAGGGCCCCCGCCATCACAGATACGCAGTATTTT.

Ten or more counts support this clonotype. CDR3 region: CSARPSRGQGATINTDTQYF. CDR3 nucleotide sequence: TGCAGTGCTAGACCCTCTAGAGGGCAGGGGGCTACCATAAACACAGATACGCAGTATTTT. The chain joins TRBV20-1 to TRBJ2-3; 8 bases are a match to TRBD1. Per germline, CDR1 DFQATT and CDR2 SNEGSKA (reference sequence). V shed 2 bases and J 2 bases; nucleotides not matched to a gene: 21. This CDR3 is built from 20 residues.

The chain has TRBV2 and TRBJ1-3, with D maybe TRBD1 (5 bases). The CDR3 contains 15 residues. Looked up from germline, CDR1 is SNHLY and CDR2 is FYNNEI. Deletions cut 7 bases from V and 0 bases from J, with 13 bases between. Here the CDR3 DNA reads TGTGCCAGCACGGGGGGGACCAGCTCTGGAAACACCATATATTTT. Encoded protein: CASTGGTSSGNTIYF.

This clonotype came up many times. The chain has TRBV6-1 and TRBJ2-3; D possibly corresponds to TRBD1 (6 bases). The germline V and J ends were trimmed by 6 bases and 4 bases, with 14 bases remaining between them. The CDR3 is 14 residues long. Germline V lookup: CDR1 MNHNS, CDR2 SASEGT. CDR3 residues: CASRFNRDADTQYF. The CDR3 DNA reads as TGTGCCAGCAGATTTAACAGGGATGCAGATACGCAGTATTTT.